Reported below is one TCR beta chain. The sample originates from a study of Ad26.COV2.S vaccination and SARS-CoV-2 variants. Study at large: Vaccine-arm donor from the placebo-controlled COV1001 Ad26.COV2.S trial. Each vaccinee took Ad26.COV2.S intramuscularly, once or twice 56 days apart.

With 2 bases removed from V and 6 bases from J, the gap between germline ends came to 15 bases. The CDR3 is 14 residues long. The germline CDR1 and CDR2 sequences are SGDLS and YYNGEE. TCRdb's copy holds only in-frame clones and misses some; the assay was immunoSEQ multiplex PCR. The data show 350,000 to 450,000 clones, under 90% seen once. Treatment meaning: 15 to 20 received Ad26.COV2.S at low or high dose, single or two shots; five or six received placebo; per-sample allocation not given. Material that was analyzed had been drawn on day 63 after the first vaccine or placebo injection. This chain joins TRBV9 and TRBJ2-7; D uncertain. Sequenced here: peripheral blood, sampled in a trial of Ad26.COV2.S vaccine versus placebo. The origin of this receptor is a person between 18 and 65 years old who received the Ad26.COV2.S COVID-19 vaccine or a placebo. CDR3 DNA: TGTGCCAGCAGCGTGAGCCCCACAGCTAGCGAGCAGTACTTC. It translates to CASSVSPTASEQYF.